This record concerns one T cell receptor beta chain sequence. Its antigen is as yet unknown. This sample is drawn from a study of cytomegalovirus exposure and HLA in healthy donors. PCR involved 60 Vbeta and 13 Jbeta primers. The protocol was immunoSEQ multiplex PCR, while the TCRdb copy is restricted to in-frame clones and leaves out a portion. The table has about 100,000 clones, 74% seen once. Overall study results and limits: A later analysis appeared to link common viral pathogens to several of the most significant clusters. At a 0.05 false discovery rate, a later analysis found 16,951 TCR beta sequences to be associated with HLA alleles.

The germline V gene has CDR1 MNHEY and CDR2 SVGAGI. The V end lost 6 bases, the J end lost 4 bases, and 15 bases lay between the germline ends. This CDR3 has 14 residues. The source is a man in his fifties or sixties in good health and CMV-seropositive. The sample was PBMCs. The chain joins TRBV6-5 to TRBJ1-2, with D unresolved. DNA of the CDR3: TGTGCCAGCAGATCCCCGGGAACCGGCTATGGCTACACCTTC. Its protein product is CASRSPGTGYGYTF.